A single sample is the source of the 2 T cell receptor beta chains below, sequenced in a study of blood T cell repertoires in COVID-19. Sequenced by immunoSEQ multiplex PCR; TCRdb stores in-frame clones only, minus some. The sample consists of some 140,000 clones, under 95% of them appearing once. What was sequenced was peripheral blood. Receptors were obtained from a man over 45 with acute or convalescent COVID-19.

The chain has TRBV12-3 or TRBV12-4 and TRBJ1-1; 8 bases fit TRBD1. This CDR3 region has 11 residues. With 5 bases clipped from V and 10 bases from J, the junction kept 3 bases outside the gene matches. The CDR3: CASSNRGIAFF. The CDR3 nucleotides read TGTGCCAGCAGTAACAGGGGGATAGCTTTCTTT.

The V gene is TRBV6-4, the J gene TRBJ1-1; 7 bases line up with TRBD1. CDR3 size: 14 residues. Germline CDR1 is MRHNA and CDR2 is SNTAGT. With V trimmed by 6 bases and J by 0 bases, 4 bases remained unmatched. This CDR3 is CASRSTGMNTEAFF. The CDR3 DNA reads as TGTGCCAGCAGATCGACAGGGATGAACACTGAAGCTTTCTTT.